These 19 T cell receptor beta chains share one sample of origin, sequenced in a study of graft-versus-host responses after intestinal transplantation. Produced via immunoSEQ multiplex PCR; TCRdb's table is partial and in-frame only. The table records about 59,000 clones, around 92% of them present only once. These receptors have no known antigen. The specimen comprised unstimulated CD4+ T cells sorted from spleen or lymph node cells, sampled before transplant. Every receptor here comes from a human donor who was the organ donor for an intestinal transplant.

This clone was found once. The chain links TRBV5-6 to TRBJ1-2; D remains ambiguous. Germline-derived CDR1 and CDR2 are SGHDT and YYEEEE. V lost 4 bases to trimming and J lost 1 base, with 14 bases between them. The CDR3 spans 15 residues. Written as DNA, the CDR3 is TGTGCCAGCAGCCTTTATTCCCTGATTAACTATGGCTACACCTTC. Translated: CASSLYSLINYGYTF.

V gene TRBV18 combines with J gene TRBJ1-2; 8 positions agree with TRBD1. Germline CDR1 and CDR2: KGHSH and LQKENI. Losses at the gene ends were 2 bases for V and 2 bases for J; bases not matched to a gene: 4. CDR3 length: 15 residues. CDR3 bases: TGTGCCAGCTCACCAGCAGGGGGCTGGAACTATGGCTACACCTTC. Translation gives CASSPAGGWNYGYTF.

The rearrangement joins TRBV6-5 to TRBJ1-1; D gene uncertain. Between the trimmed V and J ends, which lost 5 bases and 6 bases, there was a span of 13 bases. The CDR3 runs to 13 residues. Germline values: CDR1 MNHEY, CDR2 SVGAGI. The CDR3 region is CASSLNQDAEAFF. The CDR3, as DNA: TGTGCCAGCAGTCTTAACCAGGACGCTGAAGCTTTCTTT.

V and J are TRBV4-3 and TRBJ1-5; D is perhaps TRBD1 (6 bases). The V end was cut by 0 bases, the J end by 7 bases, with 10 bases between. Germline CDR1 is LGHNA and CDR2 is YSLEER. This CDR3 has 14 amino acids. This CDR3 is CASSQETGWQPQHF. The CDR3 DNA follows: TGCGCCAGCAGCCAAGAGACAGGCTGGCAGCCCCAGCATTTT.

The V and J genes are TRBV5-4 and TRBJ1-1, with no clear D. Germline V CDR1 and CDR2: SGHNT, YYREEE (reference sequence). This CDR3 contains 14 residues. The V end was cut by 2 bases, the J end by 4 bases, with 12 bases between. CDR3 region: CASSLKRGSTEAFF. CDR3 in DNA: TGTGCCAGCAGCTTAAAACGGGGATCCACTGAAGCTTTCTTT.

CDR3 in DNA: TGCGCCAGCAGCCAAGATCATGTACTTGCGGGGGCCCGACTTGGGTCCTACGAGCAGTACTTC. It yields the protein CASSQDHVLAGARLGSYEQYF. This sequence joins TRBV4-1 and TRBJ2-7; D perhaps matches TRBD2 (7 bases). Per germline, CDR1 MGHRA and CDR2 YSYEKL. The length of the CDR3 is 21 residues. With 0 bases removed from V and 1 base from J, the gap between germline ends came to 28 bases.

V gene TRBV14 combines with J gene TRBJ1-1, with 10 positions matching TRBD1. V was pared by 4 bases and J by 3 bases, with 2 bases of the junction left unmatched. CDR3 length: 14 amino acids. Germline V CDR1 and CDR2: SGHDN, FVKESK. DNA of the CDR3: TGTGCCAGCAGCCGACAGGGGGCACACACTGAAGCTTTCTTT. It translates to CASSRQGAHTEAFF.

The chain uses TRBV2 and TRBJ2-6; 8 bases fit TRBD1. V lost 7 bases, J lost 2 bases, and 7 bases stayed unmatched. The CDR3 spans 16 residues. The germline V gene encodes CDR1 SNHLY and CDR2 FYNNEI. Here the CDR3 reads CASTARGLAGANVLTF. DNA for the CDR3: TGTGCCAGCACCGCCAGGGGGCTTGCTGGGGCCAACGTCCTGACTTTC. The full variable domain, with the rest looked up from reference TRBV2 and TRBJ2-6, is EPEVTQTPSHQVTQMGQEVILRCVPISNHLYFYWYRQILGQKVEFLVSFYNNEISEKSEIFDDQFSVERPDGSNFTLKIRSTKLEDSAMYFCASTARGLAGANVLTFGAGSRLTVL.

This clone was recorded a few times. CDR3 in amino acids: CASSPMRGLGSPLHF. CDR3 bases: TGTGCCAGCAGCCCAATGCGGGGGCTTGGTTCACCCCTCCACTTT. The chain employs TRBV6-6 and TRBJ1-6, with a possible D match to TRBD1 (6 bases). V was pared by 6 bases and J by 9 bases, with 18 bases between. This CDR3 spans 15 amino acids. Germline V lookup: CDR1 MNHNY, CDR2 SVGAGI (reference sequence).

V and J are TRBV7-3 and TRBJ2-3; D not resolved. Germline V gene sequence: CDR1 SGHTA, CDR2 FQGTGA. There are 14 residues in the CDR3. Trimming removed 3 bases from V and 2 bases from J, with 9 bases in between. CDR3 residues: CASSFRTNTDTQYF. The CDR3 nucleotides read TGTGCCAGCAGCTTTCGCACGAACACAGATACGCAGTATTTT.

This chain uses TRBV20-1 with TRBJ1-1, with D hard to call. CDR1 DFQATT and CDR2 SNEGSKA come from the germline V gene (reference sequence). This CDR3 region has 11 residues. Deletions cut 0 bases from V and 10 bases from J, with 9 bases between. CDR3 sequence (DNA): TGCAGTGCTAGAGAGGGGTACGTAGCTTTCTTT. This sequence encodes CSAREGYVAFF.

The CDR3 loop is CASSEYNGRSGNTIYF. In nucleotides, the CDR3 is TGTGCCAGCAGTGAATATAACGGCCGCTCTGGAAACACCATATATTTT. V and J are TRBV25-1 and TRBJ1-3; D call uncertain. V was trimmed by 0 bases and J by 0 bases, leaving 9 bases between them. The CDR3 sequence is 16 residues long. Per germline, CDR1 MGHDK and CDR2 SYGVNS.

DNA for the CDR3: TGCGCCAGCAGCTTGGGGGATCGATATGGCTACACCTTC. Its protein is CASSLGDRYGYTF. The chain uses TRBV5-1 and TRBJ1-2, with D uncertain. Trimming took off 0 bases at V and 5 bases at J, with 8 bases between the two ends. The length of the CDR3 is 13 residues. Germline V gene data show CDR1 as SGHRS and CDR2 as YFSETQ.

The J gene is TRBJ2-7, the V gene TRBV19, with D perhaps TRBD1 (6 bases). The V end was cut by 3 bases, the J end by 0 bases, with 6 bases between. Germline CDR1 LNHDA, CDR2 SQIVND (reference sequence). The CDR3 consists of 13 residues. CDR3 sequence: CASSMGHSYEQYF. The CDR3 DNA is TGTGCCAGTAGTATGGGACACTCCTACGAGCAGTACTTC.

The chain couples TRBV7-2 to TRBJ2-5, with 8 bases that match TRBD2. Germline V gene lookup returns CDR1 SGHTA and CDR2 FQGNSA. With 1 base clipped from V and 5 bases from J, the junction kept 9 bases outside the gene matches. This CDR3 is built from 16 residues. The CDR3: CASSLGRTGGAETQYF. CDR3 DNA sequence: TGTGCCAGCAGCTTAGGCCGGACCGGGGGGGCCGAGACCCAGTACTTC. The full variable domain, completed using reference TRBV7-2 and TRBJ2-5, is GAGVSQSPSNKVTEKGKDVELRCDPISGHTALYWYRQSLGQGLEFLIYFQGNSAPDKSGLPSDRFSAERTGGSVSTLTIQRTQQEDSAVYLCASSLGRTGGAETQYFGPGTRLLVL.

The genes are TRBV5-6 and TRBJ1-1; no firm D call. This CDR3 is 15 amino acids long. Germline CDR1 and CDR2: SGHDT and YYEEEE. V lost 4 bases and J lost 5, with 18 bases in between. The CDR3 here is CASSGGHGTGTEAFF. The CDR3 DNA reads TGTGCCAGCAGCGGAGGCCACGGTACGGGGACTGAAGCTTTCTTT. Full variable domain (outside the CDR3, taken from reference TRBV5-6 and TRBJ1-1): DAGVTQSPTHLIKTRGQQVTLRCSPKSGHDTVSWYQQALGQGPQFIFQYYEEEERQRGNFPDRFSGHQFPNYSSELNVNALLLGDSALYLCASSGGHGTGTEAFFGQGTRLTVV.

The chain is built from TRBV11-2 and TRBJ1-3; no firm D call. The CDR3 extends over 15 amino acids. Germline V CDR1 and CDR2: SGHAT, FQNNGV. V was pared by 3 bases and J by 0 bases, with 9 bases between. The CDR3 DNA sequence: TGTGCCAGCAGCTTCGGGCCAGACTCTGGAAACACCATATATTTT. Translation: CASSFGPDSGNTIYF.

The chain links TRBV7-9 to TRBJ1-5; D possibly corresponds to TRBD1 (5 bases). This CDR3 has 12 residues. The germline V gene encodes CDR1 SEHNR and CDR2 FQNEAQ (reference sequence). V dropped 5 bases and J dropped 5 bases, with 7 bases sitting between them. CDR3 protein: CASSRGDQPQHF. In DNA, the CDR3 is TGTGCCAGCAGCAGGGGTGATCAGCCCCAGCATTTT.

The genes are TRBV7-2 and TRBJ2-7; no firm D call. The CDR3 consists of 11 residues. V gave up 1 base and J gave up 5 bases, with 3 bases separating them. Germline CDR1 is SGHTA and CDR2 is FQGNSA. This chain's CDR3 is CASSLVDEQYF. The CDR3 nucleotides are TGTGCCAGCAGCTTAGTTGACGAGCAGTACTTC.